This is a list of T cell receptor beta chains from one sample in a study of cytomegalovirus exposure and HLA in healthy donors. Here immunoSEQ multiplex PCR was the method, and the copy in TCRdb shows in-frame clones only, minus some. The sample comprises 100,000 to 150,000 clones, roughly 78% of which are singletons, and 1% rests with the top ten. What was sequenced was PBMCs. The receptors come from a man aged 35 to 55 in good health and CMV-seronegative. CDR3s include the opening cysteine and the closing phenylalanine or tryptophan. D genes are given only for firm matches. A row's size may be missing; if present it is once, few, many or a size class.

j_call,clone_size,v_call,d_call,cdr3_nt,cdr3_aa
TRBJ2-1,NA,TRBV6-4,NA,TGTGCCAGCAGTGCTGTAAGCGACTACAATGAGCAGTTCTTC,CASSAVSDYNEQFF
TRBJ2-7,once,TRBV2,NA,TGTGCCAGCAGAATACTGGACAGCTCCTACGAGCAGTACTTC,CASRILDSSYEQYF
TRBJ2-7,NA,TRBV27,NA,TGTGCCAGCAGTGTAAAGCGAAAGCAGTACTTC,CASSVKRKQYF
TRBJ1-2,NA,TRBV10-3,NA,TGTGCCATCAGTGAAGGAACAGGGAGCTATGGCTACACCTTC,CAISEGTGSYGYTF
TRBJ2-5,once,TRBV18,TRBD1,TGTGCCAGCTCACCACGACAGGGCCAAGAGACCCAGTACTTC,CASSPRQGQETQYF
TRBJ2-1,NA,TRBV7-8,NA,TGTGCCAGCAGCTTAAGGAGGGGTGCCTACAATGAGCAGTTCTTC,CASSLRRGAYNEQFF
TRBJ2-2,NA,TRBV14,TRBD2,TGTGCCAGCAGCCAAGCAGCGGGGCCCAACCTGTTCGCGAACACCGGGGAGCTGTTTTTT,CASSQAAGPNLFANTGELFF
TRBJ1-1,NA,TRBV30,NA,TGTGCCTGGAGGACCCCCATGGGCTACACTGAAGCTTTCTTT,CAWRTPMGYTEAFF
TRBJ2-1,NA,TRBV5-1,TRBD2,TGCGCCAGCAGCTTGGGCGGGGGGTACCTCTGGGAGCAGTTCTTC,CASSLGGGYLWEQFF
TRBJ1-1,NA,TRBV28,TRBD1,TGTGCCAGCTTGGGAACCAGACAGGGATACACTGAAGCTTTCTTT,CASLGTRQGYTEAFF
TRBJ1-5,NA,TRBV4-1,TRBD1,TGCGCCAGCAGCCCAGGGACAGGGAAAGGTCAGCCCCAGCATTTT,CASSPGTGKGQPQHF
TRBJ2-5,NA,TRBV2,NA,TGTGCCAGCAGTCTGAACAGAGATCAAGAGACCCAGTACTTC,CASSLNRDQETQYF
TRBJ2-5,NA,TRBV19,TRBD1,TGTGCCAGTAGTATAATGGACAGGCAAGAGACCCAGTACTTC,CASSIMDRQETQYF
TRBJ2-4,once,TRBV7-2,TRBD1,TGTGCCAGCGCGGCGGGGCAGGGGGCAGACATTCAGTACTTC,CASAAGQGADIQYF
TRBJ2-3,few,TRBV18,NA,TGTGCCAGCTCACCTCCGGGGTCAGATACGCAGTATTTT,CASSPPGSDTQYF
TRBJ2-5,NA,TRBV5-1,TRBD1,TGCGCCAGCAGCGTCGGCCGGGACAGGGGGCGGGGAGAGACCCAGTACTTC,CASSVGRDRGRGETQYF